The next 28 T cell receptor beta chains were all read from a single sample in a study of OX40 agonist ivuxolimab in advanced cancers. Clones were read by immunoSEQ multiplex PCR, and TCRdb kept only the in-frame ones, dropping some. The sample shows roughly 60,000 clones, approximately 90% of them seen only once. This specimen was CD4+ or CD8+ T cells sorted from blood, taken in a trial of the OX40 agonist ivuxolimab. These receptors all come from an adult with an advanced solid tumor such as melanoma, head and neck, liver or kidney cancer.

The genes are TRBV20-1 and TRBJ1-5; TRBD1 might be the D (5 bases). With 1 base removed from V and 12 bases from J, the gap between germline ends came to 10 bases. Germline values: CDR1 DFQATT, CDR2 SNEGSKA (reference sequence). This CDR3 contains 11 residues. The CDR3 reads CSARVREGQHF. The CDR3 DNA reads as TGCAGTGCTAGAGTCAGGGAGGGCCAGCATTTT.

This chain links TRBV28 with TRBJ2-7; possibly TRBD2 for D (5 bases). Trimming took off 3 bases at V and 2 bases at J, with 11 bases between the two ends. Germline CDR1 reads MDHEN; CDR2 reads SYDVKM. CDR3 size: 14 residues. The CDR3 is CASSFGSGTYEQYF. As DNA, the CDR3 is TGTGCCAGCAGTTTTGGGAGCGGAACCTACGAGCAGTACTTC.

This clone was seen once. The chain carries TRBV4-3 and TRBJ2-7; tentatively, D is TRBD2 (6 bases). Looked up from germline, CDR1 is LGHNA and CDR2 is YSLEER. There are 16 residues in the CDR3. V was trimmed by 0 bases and J by 6 bases, leaving 18 bases between them. CDR3 sequence: CASSQDRGDSAGEQYF. The CDR3 DNA reads TGCGCCAGCAGCCAAGATCGAGGGGACTCCGCGGGCGAGCAGTACTTC.

The V call is TRBV29-1, the J call TRBJ1-1; D unclear. This CDR3 spans 14 amino acids. The V gene's germline CDR1 is SQVTM and CDR2 ANQGSEA. Trimming removed 3 bases from V and 4 bases from J, with 15 bases in between. The CDR3 sequence: CSVDGSLVGTEAFF. Here the CDR3 DNA reads TGCAGCGTTGATGGGTCGTTGGTGGGCACTGAAGCTTTCTTT. Drawing the rest from reference TRBV29-1 and TRBJ1-1, the complete variable domain is SAVISQKPSRDICQRGTSLTIQCQVDSQVTMMFWYRQQPGQSLTLIATANQGSEATYESGFVIDKFPISRPNLTFSTLTVSNMSPEDSSIYLCSVDGSLVGTEAFFGQGTRLTVV.

The chain recombines TRBV4-1 with TRBJ2-7; perhaps TRBD2 as D (6 bases). The CDR3 has 16 residues. Per the germline V gene, CDR1 is MGHRA and CDR2 is YSYEKL. V was shortened by 1 base and J by 7 bases, with 20 bases between the two germline ends. In DNA, the CDR3 is TGCGCCAGCAGCCAAGCGCTACTAGCCGGTCTGGGGGAGCAGTACTTC. The encoded protein is CASSQALLAGLGEQYF.

The chain carries TRBV28 and TRBJ2-5; 9 bases are a match to TRBD2. The CDR3 has 17 amino acids. Germline CDR1 MDHEN, CDR2 SYDVKM. Trimming took 4 bases from V and 3 from J; bases not matched to a gene: 12. The CDR3: CASSSQREAPHEETQYF. The CDR3 region has the DNA TGTGCCAGCAGTTCCCAGCGGGAGGCCCCGCACGAAGAGACCCAGTACTTC. The complete variable domain, with remaining parts taken from reference TRBV28 and TRBJ2-5, reads DVKVTQSSRYLVKRTGEKVFLECVQDMDHENMFWYRQDPGLGLRLIYFSYDVKMKEKGDIPEGYSVSREKKERFSLILESASTNQTSMYLCASSSQREAPHEETQYFGPGTRLLVL.

V and J are TRBV27 and TRBJ2-1, with 12 positions matching TRBD2. With V trimmed by 7 bases and J by 7 bases, 8 bases remained unmatched. The CDR3 contains 15 residues. Germline assignment: CDR1 MNHEY and CDR2 SMNVEV (reference sequence). The chain's CDR3 is CASTPLAGGLNEQFF. DNA of the CDR3: TGTGCCAGCACCCCCCTAGCGGGAGGGTTGAATGAGCAGTTCTTC.

This chain connects TRBV4-3 to TRBJ2-3, with 7 bases identical to TRBD2. The J segment lost 2 bases and the V segment lost 0 bases, leaving 5 bases of the junction unmatched. The CDR3 has 16 residues. Germline V lookup: CDR1 LGHNA, CDR2 YSLEER. The CDR3 DNA is TGCGCCAGCAGCCAAGATCGCCTAGCGGACACAGATACGCAGTATTTT. This codes for CASSQDRLADTDTQYF.

The chain couples TRBV15 to TRBJ1-4; D gene ambiguous. Trimming shortened V by 0 bases and J by 8 bases, and 13 bases separated the two germline ends. CDR1 and CDR2 (germline): LNHNV, YYDKDF (reference sequence). CDR3 length: 15 amino acids. In nucleotides, the CDR3 is TGTGCCACCAGCAGAGATGGGCAGCCTTCCGAAAAACTGTTTTTT. Its protein product is CATSRDGQPSEKLFF.

The V call is TRBV7-2, the J call TRBJ2-3; 10 nucleotides align to TRBD2. CDR1 is SGHTA, CDR2 FQGNSA, per germline. V dropped 4 bases and J dropped 2; count of bases not matched to a gene: 6. The CDR3 extends over 16 amino acids. The CDR3 region is CASSSGLAALTDTQYF. Here the CDR3 DNA reads TGTGCCAGCAGCTCCGGACTAGCGGCTCTCACAGATACGCAGTATTTT.

This chain joins TRBV7-9 and TRBJ2-5, with 7 bases identical to TRBD1. Germline V lookup: CDR1 SEHNR, CDR2 FQNEAQ (reference sequence). V lost 7 bases to trimming and J lost 0 bases; unmatched junction nucleotides: 2. This CDR3 has 13 amino acids. CDR3 sequence: CASIDRDQETQYF. For the CDR3, the DNA is TGTGCCAGCATAGACAGGGACCAAGAGACCCAGTACTTC. Complete variable domain (other parts from reference TRBV7-9 and TRBJ2-5): DTGVSQNPRHKITKRGQNVTFRCDPISEHNRLYWYRQTLGQGPEFLTYFQNEAQLEKSRLLSDRFSAERPKGSFSTLEIQRTEQGDSAMYLCASIDRDQETQYFGPGTRLLVL.

This clone was picked up one time. This chain links TRBV28 with TRBJ2-7; maybe TRBD2 (5 bases). The CDR3 has 12 residues. Germline loops: CDR1 MDHEN, CDR2 SYDVKM. V was clipped by 6 bases and J by 5 bases, with 11 bases between them. The chain's CDR3 is CASSRGVHEQYF. As DNA, the CDR3 is TGTGCCAGCAGCCGGGGAGTCCACGAGCAGTACTTC.

This chain uses TRBV7-8 with TRBJ2-7; D is ambiguous. Per germline, CDR1 SGHVS and CDR2 FQNEAQ. Trimming pared 5 bases from V and 3 bases from J, leaving 14 bases between. The CDR3 is 14 amino acids. As DNA, the CDR3 is TGTGCCAGCAGCCCCCGGGTGGGTGGCTACGAGCAGTACTTC. Protein product: CASSPRVGGYEQYF.

The chain uses TRBV9 and TRBJ2-1; 7 nucleotides align to TRBD2. This CDR3 has 14 amino acids. CDR1 is SGDLS and CDR2 is YYNGEE in the germline V gene. The J segment lost 6 bases and the V segment lost 0 bases, leaving 3 bases of the junction unmatched. The CDR3 region is CASSVAGGTNEQFF. CDR3 nucleotide sequence: TGTGCCAGCAGCGTAGCGGGAGGTACCAATGAGCAGTTCTTC.

The chain joins TRBV7-6 to TRBJ2-1; D remains ambiguous. Germline CDR1 is SGHVS and CDR2 is FNYEAQ. The CDR3 spans 12 residues. V was cut by 5 bases and J by 8 bases, with 10 bases left in between. The DNA of the CDR3 is TGTGCCAGCAGCCGCCGAGAGGATGAGCAGTTCTTC. This codes for CASSRREDEQFF.

This chain uses TRBV7-9 with TRBJ2-7, with 9 bases identical to TRBD1. The CDR3 sequence is 14 residues long. The V gene's germline CDR1 is SEHNR and CDR2 FQNEAQ (reference sequence). J was trimmed by 6 bases and V by 2 bases; bases with no gene match: 5. The CDR3 is CASSLQGTGTEQYF. The CDR3 DNA sequence: TGTGCCAGCAGCTTACAGGGGACAGGGACCGAGCAGTACTTC.

J is TRBJ1-1 and V is TRBV2; D gene unclear. Trimming took off 6 bases at V and 0 bases at J, with 17 bases between the two ends. Germline V gives CDR1 SNHLY, CDR2 FYNNEI. This CDR3 spans 16 amino acids. CDR3 sequence: CASRNWGAEMNTEAFF. Written as DNA, the CDR3 is TGTGCCAGCAGGAATTGGGGTGCAGAAATGAACACTGAAGCTTTCTTT.

CDR3 DNA sequence: TGTGCCAGCAGTGAGTCAATAAACTACGAGCAGTACTTC. Amino acid sequence: CASSESINYEQYF. This rearrangement joins TRBV6-1 to TRBJ2-7; unclear D gene. Germline CDR1 reads MNHNS; CDR2 reads SASEGT. V was shortened by 3 bases and J by 3 bases, with 9 bases between the two germline ends. CDR3 length: 13 residues.

J is TRBJ2-2 and V is TRBV4-3, with a possible D match to TRBD2 (6 bases). The CDR3 has 16 amino acids. CDR1 is LGHNA, CDR2 YSLEER, per germline. Trimming cost V 0 bases and J 0 bases, with 8 bases left between them. In nucleotides, the CDR3 is TGCGCCAGCAGCCAAGATAGGGAGGCGAACACCGGGGAGCTGTTTTTT. Residues: CASSQDREANTGELFF.

This clone occurred once. This chain links TRBV7-3 with TRBJ2-1; D may be TRBD2 (6 bases). The CDR3 is made up of 14 amino acids. Trimming cost V 5 bases and J 9 bases, with 17 bases left between them. Germline lookup yields CDR1 SGHTA and CDR2 FQGTGA. DNA of the CDR3: TGTGCCAGCAGCCTTGGAGGGGACCATACTGAGCAGTTCTTC. This codes for CASSLGGDHTEQFF.

V gene TRBV6-5 combines with J gene TRBJ2-7, with D perhaps being TRBD1 or TRBD2 (6 bases each). From germline, CDR1 is MNHEY and CDR2 SVGAGI. The CDR3 covers 14 residues. Trimming shortened V by 5 bases and J by 2 bases, and 13 bases separated the two germline ends. CDR3 region: CASSPAGGPYEQYF. CDR3 bases: TGTGCCAGCAGTCCGGCCGGGGGCCCCTACGAGCAGTACTTC.

The chain recombines TRBV4-1 with TRBJ2-7; 7 positions agree with TRBD2. With 1 base clipped from V and 4 bases from J, the junction kept 7 bases outside the gene matches. Per germline, CDR1 MGHRA and CDR2 YSYEKL. The CDR3 is made up of 15 amino acids. The CDR3 spells CASSQGGGSTYEQYF. CDR3 bases: TGCGCCAGCAGCCAAGGTGGCGGGAGCACATACGAGCAGTACTTC.

The chain is built from TRBV19 and TRBJ1-2; tentative D call: TRBD1 (5 bases). CDR1 and CDR2 from the germline V gene are LNHDA and SQIVND (reference sequence). V lost 3 bases and J 5 bases, leaving 10 bases between the germline ends. The CDR3 spans 13 residues. CDR3 DNA: TGTGCCAGTAGTATTACGACAGAATATGGCTACACCTTC. Protein product: CASSITTEYGYTF.

The V gene is TRBV19, the J gene TRBJ2-7; the match to TRBD1 covers 9 bases. Trimming took 10 bases from V and 0 from J; bases not matched to a gene: 10. Germline V lookup: CDR1 LNHDA, CDR2 SQIVND (reference sequence). This CDR3 comprises 15 residues. In DNA, the CDR3 is TGTGCCACCAAGCCGACAGGGGGTGACTCCTACGAGCAGTACTTC. As protein: CATKPTGGDSYEQYF.

The gene calls are TRBV27 and TRBJ2-5; D is undetermined. V was shortened by 3 bases and J by 1 base, with 9 bases between the two germline ends. Germline CDR1 and CDR2: MNHEY and SMNVEV (reference sequence). This CDR3 is 14 amino acids long. The CDR3 is CASSFSRLQETQYF. The CDR3 DNA reads TGTGCCAGCAGTTTTTCGAGACTCCAAGAGACCCAGTACTTC.

The chain links TRBV7-6 to TRBJ2-3; D unclear. Between the trimmed V and J ends, which lost 4 bases and 4 bases, there was a span of 6 bases. CDR1 SGHVS and CDR2 FNYEAQ come from the germline V gene. CDR3 length: 12 residues. CDR3 in amino acids: CASSSRPDTQYF. The CDR3 nucleotides read TGTGCCAGCAGCTCCCGTCCAGATACGCAGTATTTT.

This chain joins TRBV9 and TRBJ2-2; D is perhaps TRBD2 (6 bases). Germline V gives CDR1 SGDLS, CDR2 YYNGEE. There are 14 residues in the CDR3. V was pared by 6 bases and J by 3 bases, with 12 bases between. For the CDR3, the DNA is TGTGCCAGCATGCGGGGAGGTTACACCGGGGAGCTGTTTTTT. Translation: CASMRGGYTGELFF. Filled out from reference TRBV9 and TRBJ2-2, the complete variable domain reads DSGVTQTPKHLITATGQRVTLRCSPRSGDLSVYWYQQSLDQGLQFLIQYYNGEERAKGNILERFSAQQFPDLHSELNLSSLELGDSALYFCASMRGGYTGELFFGEGSRLTVL.

This chain uses TRBV30 with TRBJ2-2; tentative D call: TRBD2 (5 bases). Trimming stripped 4 bases from V and 6 bases from J, with 12 bases between. The CDR3 covers 13 residues. Germline V gene data show CDR1 as GTSNPN and CDR2 as SVGIG (reference sequence). CDR3 sequence reads: CAWTREGSGELFF. CDR3 coding DNA: TGTGCCTGGACCCGGGAAGGATCCGGGGAGCTGTTTTTT.